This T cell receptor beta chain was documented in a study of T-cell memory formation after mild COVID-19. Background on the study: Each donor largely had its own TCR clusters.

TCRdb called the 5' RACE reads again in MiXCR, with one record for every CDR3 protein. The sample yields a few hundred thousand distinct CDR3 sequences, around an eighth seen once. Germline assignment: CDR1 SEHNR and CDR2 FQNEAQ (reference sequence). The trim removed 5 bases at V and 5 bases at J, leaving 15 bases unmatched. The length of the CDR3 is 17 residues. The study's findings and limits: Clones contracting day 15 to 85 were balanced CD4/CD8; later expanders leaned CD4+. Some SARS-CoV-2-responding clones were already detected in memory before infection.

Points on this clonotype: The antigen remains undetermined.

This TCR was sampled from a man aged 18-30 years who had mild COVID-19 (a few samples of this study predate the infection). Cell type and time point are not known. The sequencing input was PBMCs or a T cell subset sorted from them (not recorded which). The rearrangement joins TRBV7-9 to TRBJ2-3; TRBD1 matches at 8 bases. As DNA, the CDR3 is TGTGCCAGCAGCCCTCCAGTCGACAGGGGATATGTAGATACGCAGTATTTT. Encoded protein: CASSPPVDRGYVDTQYF.